The 23 T cell receptor beta chains below all came from one sample that was sequenced in a study of vaccination and CD4 T cells after COVID-19. Treatment of the sample: roughly 11-day PBMC culture with coronavirus spike peptide pools or control peptides (ViraFEST assay). No antigen is known for these receptors. Sequencing of DNA taken from cultured CD4+ T cells relied on the Oncomine TCR Beta short-read assay. Each CDR3 protein gets one entry after TCRdb re-called the PCR reads with MiXCR. Of fewer than 9,000 distinct CDR3 sequences detected, approximately 50% appear once; the ten largest clones hold around 38%. Material: CD4+ T cells from blood, cultured in vitro. The source is a human donor who had recovered from COVID-19.

The chain links TRBV6-2 or TRBV6-3 to TRBJ2-7, with 10 bases that match TRBD2. CDR3 length equals 19 residues. J was trimmed by 0 bases and V by 2 bases; bases with no gene match: 13. The germline V gene has CDR1 MNHEY and CDR2 SVGEGT. Here the CDR3 reads CASSYIGAAGGPFSYEQYF. The CDR3 nucleotides read TGTGCCAGCAGTTACATAGGGGCAGCGGGAGGGCCTTTCTCCTACGAGCAGTACTTC.

This clonotype was picked up a small number of times. The CDR3, as DNA: TGTGCCAGCAGGGACAGTTCCTATGGCTACACCTTC. This codes for CASRDSSYGYTF. This chain connects TRBV6-1 to TRBJ1-2, with D perhaps matching TRBD1 (6 bases). CDR3 length equals 12 residues. Germline lookup yields CDR1 MNHNS and CDR2 SASEGT. Trimming shortened V by 6 bases and J by 4 bases, and 9 bases separated the two germline ends.

This clonotype has only a few counts. The chain carries TRBV20-1 and TRBJ2-2, with 9 bases aligning to TRBD2. V trimming: 6 bases; J trimming: 10 bases; junction bases outside the gene matches: 18. This CDR3 is 16 amino acids long. Germline V gene lookup returns CDR1 DFQATT and CDR2 SNEGSKA (reference sequence). The CDR3 coding sequence is TGCAGTGCCGAAAGGGCTAGCGGGATGGATTGGAAGGAGCTGTTTTTT. Its protein product is CSAERASGMDWKELFF.

This chain links TRBV15 with TRBJ2-5, with 7 bases aligning to TRBD2. The CDR3 loop spans 14 amino acids. CDR1 and CDR2 from the germline V gene are LNHNV and YYDKDF (reference sequence). Trimming removed 0 bases from V and 5 bases from J; junction bases left unmatched: 3. The CDR3 nucleotides read TGTGCCACCAGCAGAGATAATAGCGGGGAGACCCAGTACTTC. Translating gives CATSRDNSGETQYF.

The sample holds a few counts of this clonotype. The chain employs TRBV6-2 or TRBV6-3 and TRBJ1-2; D gene uncertain. Trimming cost V 1 base and J 6 bases, with 9 bases left between them. Germline V gene sequence: CDR1 MNHEY, CDR2 SVGEGT. The CDR3 sequence is 13 residues long. CDR3 amino acids: CASSYWESNGYTF. The CDR3 DNA follows: TGTGCCAGCAGTTACTGGGAAAGTAATGGCTACACCTTC.

CDR3 region: CASSYSPGAPGYTF. For the CDR3, the DNA is TGTGCCAGCAGTTATAGCCCAGGGGCGCCGGGCTACACCTTC. The chain joins TRBV6-5 to TRBJ1-2; TRBD1 might be the D (6 bases). From germline, CDR1 is MNHEY and CDR2 SVGAGI. V lost 3 bases and J 8 bases, leaving 16 bases between the germline ends. CDR3 size: 14 residues.

The V gene is TRBV19, the J gene TRBJ2-2; D may be TRBD2 (6 bases). The CDR3 sequence is 17 residues long. Germline CDR1 and CDR2: LNHDA and SQIVND (reference sequence). V lost 1 base and J lost 4, with 16 bases in between. In nucleotides, the CDR3 is TGTGCCAGTAGTATAGTGCGGGATGCGGAGGGCACCGGGGAGCTGTTTTTT. Its protein is CASSIVRDAEGTGELFF.

This chain joins TRBV7-2 and TRBJ2-5; D not resolved. V was pared by 1 base and J by 1 base, with 13 bases between. The CDR3 covers 16 residues. The germline gives CDR1 SGHTA, CDR2 FQGNSA. For the CDR3, the DNA is TGTGCCAGCAGCTTAGGATCGCGATCAGGCCAAGAGACCCAGTACTTC. Translation gives CASSLGSRSGQETQYF.

The chain combines TRBV7-2 with TRBJ2-5, with D perhaps matching TRBD1 or TRBD2 (5 bases each). V gave up 3 bases and J gave up 5 bases, with 19 bases separating them. Germline CDR1 reads SGHTA; CDR2 reads FQGNSA. This CDR3 spans 16 amino acids. The CDR3 protein is CASSLSPGRPGETQYF. CDR3 sequence (DNA): TGTGCCAGCAGCTTGAGCCCGGGACGCCCGGGGGAGACCCAGTACTTC.

This chain links TRBV12-3 or TRBV12-4 with TRBJ1-2; D gene unclear. The V end lost 6 bases, the J end lost 1 base, and 6 bases lay between the germline ends. This CDR3 is 12 amino acids long. The CDR3 loop reads CASSQRNYGYTF. The DNA for the CDR3 is TGTGCCAGCAGCCAACGTAACTATGGCTACACCTTC.

The chain links TRBV2 to TRBJ2-7; D may correspond to TRBD1 or TRBD2 (6 bases each). The CDR3 is 14 amino acids. Germline CDR1 reads SNHLY; CDR2 reads FYNNEI. V was clipped by 3 bases and J by 2 bases, with 11 bases between them. The CDR3 region is CASSDRGGPYEQYF. In nucleotides, the CDR3 is TGTGCCAGCAGTGACAGGGGAGGCCCCTACGAGCAGTACTTC.

This clonotype was detected only a few times. V usage is TRBV20-1 and J usage is TRBJ1-2; the match to TRBD1 covers 7 bases. The V segment lost 6 bases and the J segment 4 bases; nucleotides outside the gene matches: 11. CDR1 is DFQATT and CDR2 is SNEGSKA in the germline V gene (reference sequence). The length of the CDR3 is 14 residues. CDR3 DNA: TGCAGTGCCCCGAGCGGGACAGTCTTCTATGGCTACACCTTC. Its protein product is CSAPSGTVFYGYTF.

This sequence joins TRBV6-2 or TRBV6-3 and TRBJ2-3; D is unclear. In germline, CDR1 is MNHEY, CDR2 SVGEGT. With 6 bases removed from V and 2 bases from J, the gap between germline ends came to 9 bases. The CDR3 totals 13 residues. CDR3 bases: TGTGCCAGCAGATCCCACGACACAGATACGCAGTATTTT. Its translation: CASRSHDTDTQYF.

This chain joins TRBV20-1 and TRBJ1-5; TRBD1 agrees at 10 bases. J was trimmed by 2 bases and V by 5 bases; bases with no gene match: 6. This CDR3 spans 15 amino acids. The germline CDR1 and CDR2 sequences are DFQATT and SNEGSKA (reference sequence). CDR3 sequence reads: CSARDRGTGNQPQHF. CDR3 nucleotide sequence: TGCAGTGCTCGGGACAGGGGTACTGGCAATCAGCCCCAGCATTTT.

The chain carries TRBV7-3 and TRBJ2-7; 9 bases are shared with TRBD1. CDR3 length: 14 amino acids. V gave up 2 bases and J gave up 6 bases; unmatched junction bases: 5. CDR1 and CDR2 (germline): SGHTA, FQGTGA. For the CDR3, the DNA is TGTGCCAGCAGCTTATCAGGGACAGGGACCGAGCAGTACTTC. This encodes CASSLSGTGTEQYF. The variable domain in full, with the rest retrieved from reference TRBV7-3 and TRBJ2-7, is GAGVSQTPSNKVTEKGKYVELRCDPISGHTALYWYRQSLGQGPEFLIYFQGTGAADDSGLPNDRFFAVRPEGSVSTLKIQRTERGDSAVYLCASSLSGTGTEQYFGPGTRLTVT.

The chain recombines TRBV20-1 with TRBJ2-5, with TRBD2 matching over 9 bases. This CDR3 is 14 amino acids long. The V segment lost 3 bases and the J segment 0 bases; nucleotides outside the gene matches: 2. The V gene's germline CDR1 is DFQATT and CDR2 SNEGSKA (reference sequence). The CDR3 sequence: CSARLAGYQETQYF. The CDR3 DNA follows: TGCAGTGCTAGGCTAGCGGGGTACCAAGAGACCCAGTACTTC.

The J gene is TRBJ2-5, the V gene TRBV29-1; tentatively, D is TRBD1 (6 bases). The CDR3 spans 12 residues. V was pared by 8 bases and J by 2 bases, with 12 bases between. The germline V gene has CDR1 SQVTM and CDR2 ANQGSEA. CDR3 DNA: TGCAGCTCAGGACAGATACAAGAGACCCAGTACTTC. Encoded protein: CSSGQIQETQYF.

The chain couples TRBV5-4 to TRBJ2-7; TRBD2 aligns across 10 bases. The CDR3 sequence is 14 residues long. Losses at the gene ends were 9 bases for V and 3 bases for J; bases not matched to a gene: 9. The germline V gene encodes CDR1 SGHNT and CDR2 YYREEE (reference sequence). CDR3 DNA: TGTGCCACCCGGTTAGCGGGAGGAATCTACGAGCAGTACTTC. This sequence encodes CATRLAGGIYEQYF.

The rearrangement links TRBV6-1 to TRBJ1-1; D ambiguous. CDR3 length: 14 residues. Trimming shortened V by 6 bases and J by 5 bases, and 16 bases separated the two germline ends. Germline V CDR1 and CDR2: MNHNS, SASEGT. CDR3 sequence: CASSPRLGLTEAFF. In nucleotides, the CDR3 is TGTGCCAGCAGCCCCCGACTAGGATTAACTGAAGCTTTCTTT.

The V call is TRBV6-5, the J call TRBJ1-6, with 8 nucleotides matching TRBD1. The CDR3 length is 15 residues. The junction had 1 base not matched to a gene; V was cut back by 0 bases and J by 6 bases. The germline gives CDR1 MNHEY, CDR2 SVGAGI. The CDR3 sequence is CASSYSDRANSPLHF. CDR3 coding DNA: TGTGCCAGCAGTTACTCGGACAGGGCTAATTCACCCCTCCACTTT.

This clonotype was seen just once. The chain has TRBV4-2 and TRBJ2-1, with D perhaps matching TRBD1 or TRBD2 (5 bases each). The CDR3 runs to 15 residues. Trimming left V 1 base short and J 6 bases short, with 13 bases between. CDR1 is LGHNA, CDR2 YNFKEQ, per germline. The DNA for the CDR3 is TGTGCCAGCAGCCAAGCACCCACTAGGGGCAATGAGCAGTTCTTC. It yields the protein CASSQAPTRGNEQFF.

The chain joins TRBV6-2 or TRBV6-3 to TRBJ2-3, with 9 bases fitting TRBD2. The trim removed 5 bases at V and 4 bases at J, leaving 16 bases unmatched. The CDR3 spans 18 residues. The V gene's germline CDR1 is MNHEY and CDR2 SVGEGT. The CDR3 reads CASSTGDPGLASADTQYF. The CDR3 DNA is TGTGCCAGCAGTACTGGGGATCCGGGACTAGCTTCCGCAGATACGCAGTATTTT.

The CDR3 loop reads CSAGYVDTQYF. Written as DNA, the CDR3 is TGCAGTGCCGGTTATGTCGATACGCAGTATTTT. This chain joins TRBV20-1 and TRBJ2-3, with D uncertain. The CDR3 extends over 11 amino acids. CDR1 is DFQATT and CDR2 is SNEGSKA in the germline V gene (reference sequence). V was trimmed by 6 bases and J by 6 bases, leaving 10 bases between them.